The rows below give T cell receptor beta chains drawn from one sample of a study of CD8 T cells in ankylosing spondylitis. From the 5' RACE reads, TCRdb called clonotypes with MiXCR, one entry per CDR3 protein. The data show under 300,000 distinct CDR3 sequences, about 10% seen once. Source material: blood, either unsorted or a sorted T cell fraction (not recorded which). Receptors originate from a male donor with ankylosing spondylitis or in good health (not recorded which). Both conserved end residues are part of each CDR3. Fields, in order: clone size, V gene, D gene, J gene, CDR3 DNA, CDR3 protein. The D gene is left open where the match is weak. The size field is filled for only some rows; it gives once, few, many or a size class.

size: .; V: TRBV6-5; D: TRBD2; J: TRBJ2-1; DNA: TGTGCCAGCAGTTACGGTTATGTTCTAGCGGGAGGCCCCAATGAGCAGTTCTTC; CDR3: CASSYGYVLAGGPNEQFF
size: few; V: TRBV4-1; D: .; J: TRBJ2-5; DNA: TGCGCCAGCAGTTTAACGGGGGTCGCAGCGGAGACCCAGTACTTC; CDR3: CASSLTGVAAETQYF
size: .; V: TRBV7-7; D: .; J: TRBJ2-4; DNA: TGTGCCAGCAGCTTAGGACACCTAGCCAAAAACATTCAGTACTTC; CDR3: CASSLGHLAKNIQYF
size: many; V: TRBV28; D: .; J: TRBJ2-2; DNA: TGTGCCAGCAGTGCATCCGGACAGAAAGGGGAGCTGTTTTTT; CDR3: CASSASGQKGELFF
size: .; V: TRBV7-2; D: TRBD1; J: TRBJ1-2; DNA: TGTGCCAGCAGCATAAAGCCGGGACAGAACTATGGCTACACCTTC; CDR3: CASSIKPGQNYGYTF
size: .; V: TRBV10-3; D: .; J: TRBJ1-4; DNA: TGTGCCATCAGTGGGCACAATGAAAAACTGTTTTTT; CDR3: CAISGHNEKLFF
size: once; V: TRBV20-1; D: TRBD1; J: TRBJ1-5; DNA: TGCAGTGCTAGGGGACAGTTCAATCGGCCCCAGCATTTT; CDR3: CSARGQFNRPQHF
size: many; V: TRBV29-1; D: .; J: TRBJ1-2; DNA: TGCAGCGTTGCCCCCCTTTTGAGGGCGGATGGCTACACCTTC; CDR3: CSVAPLLRADGYTF
size: many; V: TRBV6-1; D: TRBD1; J: TRBJ2-1; DNA: TGTGCCAGCAGTGATCCGGGACAGGGGGCCTACAATGAGCAGTTCTTC; CDR3: CASSDPGQGAYNEQFF
size: many; V: TRBV20-1; D: .; J: TRBJ1-1; DNA: TGCAGTGCTAGAGATCCTTTCAGGAGTTCCACTGAAGCTTTCTTT; CDR3: CSARDPFRSSTEAFF
size: few; V: TRBV7-9; D: .; J: TRBJ1-4; DNA: TGTGCCAGCAGCCGATCTTCGTTCGATGAAAAACTGTTTTTT; CDR3: CASSRSSFDEKLFF
size: few; V: TRBV12-3/TRBV12-4; D: .; J: TRBJ2-1; DNA: TGTGCCAGCAGTCCCCCCTCTTTAGCCCATGAGCAGTTCTTC; CDR3: CASSPPSLAHEQFF
size: few; V: TRBV5-5; D: .; J: TRBJ1-3; DNA: TGTGCCAGCAGCCTTGTGGGGCCGCGAGGAGGTGGAAACACCATATATTTT; CDR3: CASSLVGPRGGGNTIYF